This T cell receptor (beta chain) derives from a study of T cells after yellow fever vaccination. Regarding the study as a whole: Subsequent booster samples again held most clones from primary vaccination (96% CD4, 85% to 90% CD8). The bulk population could contribute abundant contaminating clonotypes to FACS-sorted repertoires.

TCRdb itself ran the 5' RACE reads through MiXCR, one entry per CDR3 protein. The sample holds 450,000 to 550,000 distinct CDR3 sequences, 21% seen once. Looked up from germline, CDR1 is SGHTA and CDR2 is FQGTGA. This CDR3 has 18 amino acids. V lost 4 bases to trimming and J lost 2 bases, with 21 bases between them. In this sample, this clonotype turned up a few times. Its specificity is unknown. This material consisted of PBMCs, taken 21 days after the first yellow fever vaccination. This chain uses TRBV7-3 with TRBJ2-1; either TRBD1 or TRBD2 may fit D (5 bases each). This receptor was taken from a man aged 18 to 30 who received the YFV17D yellow fever vaccine. CDR3 in DNA: TGTGCCAGCAGCTACCTTGGGGGAGCGGCCAGTCCCTACAATGAGCAGTTCTTC. Its translation is CASSYLGGAASPYNEQFF.